Following are 13 T cell receptor beta chains from one sample sequenced in a study of blood T cell repertoires in COVID-19. Clones were sequenced by immunoSEQ multiplex PCR, and TCRdb holds only the in-frame ones, with some missing. The sample carries a few hundred thousand clones, around 85% recorded once. The sequenced sample consisted of PBMCs or T cells enriched from blood (not recorded which). These TCRs come from a man aged 30 to 45 who had recovered from COVID-19.

J is TRBJ1-2 and V is TRBV9; D is perhaps TRBD1 (5 bases). Germline-derived CDR1 and CDR2 are SGDLS and YYNGEE. Trimming removed 0 bases at V and 5 bases at J, with 11 bases between. The CDR3 has 14 amino acids. The CDR3 reads CASSVGQGWYGYTF. In nucleotides, the CDR3 is TGTGCCAGCAGCGTAGGGCAGGGATGGTATGGCTACACCTTC.

CDR3 coding DNA: TGTGCCAGCAGGGACAGGGGCTTACGCACAGATACGCAGTATTTT. The encoded protein is CASRDRGLRTDTQYF. The V call is TRBV11-1, the J call TRBJ2-3; 9 bases map to TRBD1. V shed 6 bases, J shed 1 base, and the junction held 5 bases outside the gene matches. Germline CDR1 and CDR2: SGHAT and FQDESV (reference sequence). The CDR3 is 15 residues long.

The J gene is TRBJ1-1, the V gene TRBV5-4; D possibly corresponds to TRBD1 (5 bases). Germline lookup yields CDR1 SGHNT and CDR2 YYREEE (reference sequence). V was pared by 0 bases and J by 1 base, with 10 bases between. The CDR3 extends over 15 amino acids. CDR3 sequence: CASSLAAQGNTEAFF. The CDR3 DNA sequence: TGTGCCAGCAGCTTGGCCGCCCAGGGGAACACTGAAGCTTTCTTT.

The genes are TRBV9 and TRBJ2-5; a possible D gene is TRBD2 (5 bases). The CDR3 spans 15 residues. V shed 0 bases and J shed 1 base, with 10 bases lying between them. CDR1 and CDR2 from the germline V gene are SGDLS and YYNGEE. The CDR3 DNA reads as TGTGCCAGCAGCGTAGGAGGGATCTTCCAAGAGACCCAGTACTTC. It translates to CASSVGGIFQETQYF. Together with reference TRBV9 and TRBJ2-5, the CDR3 gives the full variable domain: DSGVTQTPKHLITATGQRVTLRCSPRSGDLSVYWYQQSLDQGLQFLIQYYNGEERAKGNILERFSAQQFPDLHSELNLSSLELGDSALYFCASSVGGIFQETQYFGPGTRLLVL.

The chain links TRBV30 to TRBJ1-5; D uncertain. Deletions cut 0 bases from V and 1 base from J, with 10 bases between. This CDR3 spans 15 amino acids. The germline gives CDR1 GTSNPN, CDR2 SVGIG (reference sequence). The CDR3, as DNA: TGTGCCTGGAGTGTACAGTTTGGCAGCAATCAGCCCCAGCATTTT. It specifies CAWSVQFGSNQPQHF.

The chain is built from TRBV24-1 and TRBJ2-3; no clear D. CDR3 length: 12 residues. CDR1 is KGHDR and CDR2 is SFDVKD in the germline V gene. Trimming stripped 3 bases from V and 6 bases from J, with 6 bases between. The CDR3 sequence: CATSDQADTQYF. DNA for the CDR3: TGTGCCACCAGTGATCAGGCGGATACGCAGTATTTT.

J is TRBJ1-2 and V is TRBV11-1; unclear D gene. The CDR3 runs 15 residues. V was trimmed by 0 bases and J by 6 bases, leaving 14 bases between them. Germline V CDR1 and CDR2: SGHAT, FQDESV (reference sequence). CDR3 amino acids: CASSLAPGFGDGYTF. As DNA, the CDR3 is TGTGCCAGCAGCTTAGCCCCCGGGTTCGGAGATGGCTACACCTTC.

This chain links TRBV4-3 with TRBJ2-7, with D possibly matching TRBD2 (6 bases). Germline V gene lookup returns CDR1 LGHNA and CDR2 YSLEER. V dropped 4 bases and J dropped 2 bases, with 12 bases sitting between them. The CDR3 has 14 residues. CDR3 sequence: CASSLGDSTYEQYF. Written as DNA, the CDR3 is TGCGCCAGCAGCCTTGGGGACTCCACCTACGAGCAGTACTTC.

The gene calls are TRBV4-1 and TRBJ2-3, with no clear D. The CDR3 is made up of 14 amino acids. Trimming took off 1 base at V and 2 bases at J, with 7 bases between the two ends. Germline CDR1 reads MGHRA; CDR2 reads YSYEKL. CDR3 sequence (DNA): TGCGCCAGCAGCCAAGCCCCAAACACAGATACGCAGTATTTT. Protein product: CASSQAPNTDTQYF.

The V gene is TRBV6-6, the J gene TRBJ2-7, with TRBD1 identical over 9 bases. The CDR3 runs to 16 residues. The germline V gene encodes CDR1 MNHNY and CDR2 SVGAGI (reference sequence). With 2 bases clipped from V and 2 bases from J, the junction kept 7 bases outside the gene matches. This chain's CDR3 is CASSYDPTGGAYEQYF. The CDR3, as DNA: TGTGCCAGCAGTTACGACCCGACAGGGGGGGCCTACGAGCAGTACTTC.

The gene calls are TRBV3-1 (or the pseudogene TRBV3-2) and TRBJ1-3; 8 bases line up with TRBD1. Germline loops: CDR1 LGHDT, CDR2 YNNKEL (reference sequence). J gave up 3 bases and V 4 bases, and 5 bases lay outside the gene matches. This CDR3 comprises 15 residues. The CDR3 loop is CASSPHDRGGNTIYF. DNA of the CDR3: TGTGCCAGCAGCCCCCACGACAGGGGTGGAAACACCATATATTTT.

The V and J genes are TRBV19 and TRBJ1-5, with 7 nucleotides matching TRBD1. The germline V gene has CDR1 LNHDA and CDR2 SQIVND (reference sequence). The CDR3 runs 14 residues. Losses at the gene ends were 10 bases for V and 1 base for J; bases not matched to a gene: 7. CDR3 DNA: TGTGCCACCATACAGGGGTTAAGCAATCAGCCCCAGCATTTT. The encoded protein is CATIQGLSNQPQHF.

V is TRBV27 and J is TRBJ2-2, with a tentative D call TRBD2 (6 bases). This CDR3 comprises 17 residues. Trimming left V 0 bases short and J 3 bases short, with 14 bases between. Germline assignment: CDR1 MNHEY and CDR2 SMNVEV (reference sequence). The chain's CDR3 is CASSLSPDYPYTGELFF. The CDR3 DNA reads as TGTGCCAGCAGTTTATCCCCGGACTACCCTTACACCGGGGAGCTGTTTTTT.